Listed here are 31 T cell receptor beta chains from one sample, sequenced in a study of CD8 T cells in ankylosing spondylitis. TCRdb re-called the 5' RACE reads through MiXCR, storing one row per CDR3 protein. The table records more than 150,000 distinct CDR3 sequences, around 10% of them present only once. Material: blood, either unsorted or a sorted T cell fraction (not recorded which). These receptors originate from a male donor with ankylosing spondylitis or in good health (not recorded which).

This clonotype was recorded at least ten times. The rearrangement joins TRBV15 to TRBJ2-7, with D possibly being TRBD1 (5 bases). Germline V gene sequence: CDR1 LNHNV, CDR2 YYDKDF (reference sequence). There are 15 residues in the CDR3. Trimming stripped 5 bases from V and 5 bases from J, with 19 bases between. CDR3 nucleotides: TGTGCCACCAGCCCTTATGGGGCCATTCCCCACGAGCAGTACTTC. Translating it yields CATSPYGAIPHEQYF.

This clonotype was counted at least ten times. V is TRBV5-1 and J is TRBJ2-1, with D perhaps given as TRBD1 or TRBD2 (5 bases each). Germline assignment: CDR1 SGHRS and CDR2 YFSETQ. V lost 0 bases, J lost 10 bases, and 20 bases lay in between. CDR3 length: 16 residues. This CDR3 reads CASSLDARLGDGEQFF. The CDR3 DNA reads as TGCGCCAGCAGCTTGGACGCACGATTGGGGGACGGCGAGCAGTTCTTC.

This clonotype was detected a few times. The genes are TRBV28 and TRBJ1-5, with 8 positions matching TRBD1. V dropped 6 bases and J dropped 4; count of bases not matched to a gene: 5. Germline lookup yields CDR1 MDHEN and CDR2 SYDVKM. The CDR3 spans 14 residues. CDR3 DNA sequence: TGTGCCAGCAGCACGGACAGGGTGAATCAGCCCCAGCATTTT. It translates to CASSTDRVNQPQHF.

The table lists this clonotype with many counts. The gene calls are TRBV12-3 or TRBV12-4 and TRBJ1-1, with TRBD1 matching 7 bases. V was pared by 8 bases and J by 5 bases, with 5 bases of the junction left unmatched. The CDR3 has 12 residues. CDR3 in DNA: TGTGCCAGCGACAGGGAAGGGACTGAAGCTTTCTTT. Translated: CASDREGTEAFF.

This clonotype was detected ten times or more. The junction does not match germline at one end; this may be a read error. The chain has TRBV5-1 and TRBJ2-7; perhaps TRBD2 as D (5 bases). CDR3 length: 13 amino acids. Germline CDR1 SGHRS, CDR2 YFSETQ. The CDR3 protein is CASSLASSHEQYF. The CDR3 DNA is TGCGCCAGCAGCTTGGCTAGCTCCCACGAGCAGTACTTC.

The chain is built from TRBV7-2 and TRBJ2-2, with TRBD2 matching 12 bases. The CDR3 spans 17 residues. After removal of 3 bases from V and 7 bases from J, the junction contained 9 bases not matched to a gene. Germline loops: CDR1 SGHTA, CDR2 FQGNSA. CDR3 loop: CASSFPLLAGGLGELFF. The CDR3 bases are TGTGCCAGCAGCTTCCCCTTACTAGCGGGGGGCCTCGGGGAGCTGTTTTTT.

This clonotype was recorded many times. The chain combines TRBV20-1 with TRBJ2-5; D call uncertain. Germline V gene lookup returns CDR1 DFQATT and CDR2 SNEGSKA (reference sequence). The V end lost 3 bases, the J end lost 4 bases, and 9 bases lay between the germline ends. The CDR3 totals 12 residues. The CDR3 DNA is TGCAGTGCTAGTTGGGGTGGAGAGACCCAGTACTTC. Encoded protein: CSASWGGETQYF.

Ten or more counts support this clonotype. The chain recombines TRBV5-1 with TRBJ2-2, with D possibly TRBD2 on 5 matching bases. The CDR3 consists of 14 residues. CDR1 SGHRS and CDR2 YFSETQ come from the germline V gene. Trimming took off 5 bases at V and 5 bases at J, with 13 bases between the two ends. CDR3 sequence reads: CASRLAFGTGELFF. The CDR3 coding sequence is TGCGCCAGCAGATTAGCGTTCGGGACCGGGGAGCTGTTTTTT.

This clonotype was counted at least ten times. J is TRBJ1-5 and V is TRBV20-1; no firm D call. Trimming took 3 bases from V and 4 from J, leaving 7 bases between them. CDR3 length equals 12 residues. CDR1 is DFQATT, CDR2 SNEGSKA, per germline (reference sequence). CDR3 amino acids: CSARGGNQPQHF. CDR3 coding DNA: TGCAGTGCTAGGGGTGGGAATCAGCCCCAGCATTTT.

This clonotype was counted many times. The V gene is TRBV12-3 or TRBV12-4, the J gene TRBJ2-5, with D perhaps TRBD1 (5 bases). With 5 bases removed from V and 3 bases from J, the gap between germline ends came to 13 bases. There are 14 residues in the CDR3. CDR3 amino acids: CASSQDRGKETQYF. The CDR3 DNA reads as TGTGCCAGCAGTCAGGATAGGGGAAAAGAGACCCAGTACTTC.

This clonotype was observed at least ten times. The chain joins TRBV5-1 to TRBJ1-5; D ambiguous. Germline-derived CDR1 and CDR2 are SGHRS and YFSETQ. V was pared by 5 bases and J by 0 bases, with 12 bases between. CDR3 size: 15 residues. CDR3 loop: CASSLDGSSNQPQHF. The CDR3 DNA is TGCGCCAGCAGTCTTGACGGATCTAGCAATCAGCCCCAGCATTTT.

This clonotype was counted a few times. The chain has TRBV7-2 and TRBJ1-1; TRBD1 is a possible D gene (5 bases). From germline, CDR1 is SGHTA and CDR2 FQGNSA. The CDR3 length is 14 residues. The ends were cut back, 2 bases at V and 5 bases at J, with 12 bases in the middle. This chain's CDR3 is CASSLMGEATEAFF. The CDR3 coding sequence is TGTGCCAGCAGCTTAATGGGGGAAGCAACTGAAGCTTTCTTT.

This clonotype was observed at least ten times. The rearrangement uses TRBV20-1 and TRBJ2-2; perhaps D is TRBD1 or TRBD2 (5 bases each). CDR1 and CDR2 (germline): DFQATT, SNEGSKA (reference sequence). The CDR3 is made up of 14 amino acids. V was trimmed by 5 bases and J by 0 bases, leaving 10 bases between them. The CDR3 sequence is CSARGQTNTGELFF. For the CDR3, the DNA is TGCAGTGCTCGGGGCCAAACGAACACCGGGGAGCTGTTTTTT.

The rearrangement links TRBV11-2 to TRBJ2-1, with no clear D. The CDR3 sequence is 13 residues long. Germline V gives CDR1 SGHAT, CDR2 FQNNGV. V lost 7 bases and J 5 bases, leaving 12 bases between the germline ends. The CDR3 nucleotides read TGTGCCAGCACCTCATCACAAAACAATGAGCAGTTCTTC. Protein product: CASTSSQNNEQFF.

This clonotype was seen at least ten times. The chain has TRBV20-1 and TRBJ2-5; 9 bases match TRBD1. This CDR3 has 13 amino acids. J gave up 4 bases and V 3 bases, and 3 bases lay outside the gene matches. Germline V gene lookup returns CDR1 DFQATT and CDR2 SNEGSKA (reference sequence). The CDR3: CSARRQGVETQYF. The CDR3 nucleotides read TGCAGTGCTAGGCGACAGGGGGTAGAGACCCAGTACTTC.

This clonotype was observed at least ten times. This sequence joins TRBV24-1 and TRBJ2-3, with TRBD1 matching over 9 bases. Losses at the gene ends were 0 bases for V and 1 base for J; bases not matched to a gene: 4. The CDR3 sequence is 17 residues long. Germline lookup yields CDR1 KGHDR and CDR2 SFDVKD. CDR3 residues: CATSDLRRDRGTDTQYF. The CDR3 nucleotides are TGTGCCACCAGTGATTTGCGTAGGGACAGGGGCACAGATACGCAGTATTTT.

This clonotype was detected ten times or more. The chain uses TRBV27 and TRBJ1-5, with no clear D. This CDR3 comprises 14 residues. Germline V gene lookup returns CDR1 MNHEY and CDR2 SMNVEV (reference sequence). Trimming removed 10 bases at V and 0 bases at J, with 13 bases between. The CDR3 sequence is CATSRFYSNQPQHF. Written as DNA, the CDR3 is TGTGCCACGTCGAGGTTTTATAGCAATCAGCCCCAGCATTTT.

This clonotype was seen at least ten times. The rearrangement uses TRBV20-1 and TRBJ1-3; D perhaps matches TRBD1 (6 bases). The germline CDR1 and CDR2 sequences are DFQATT and SNEGSKA (reference sequence). This CDR3 has 15 residues. The germline V and J ends were trimmed by 3 bases and 0 bases, with 12 bases remaining between them. Here the CDR3 reads CSASHGQHSGNTIYF. The CDR3 DNA reads TGCAGTGCTAGCCATGGACAGCACTCTGGAAACACCATATATTTT.

The chain combines TRBV5-1 with TRBJ2-7, with 8 bases fitting TRBD2. The germline V gene encodes CDR1 SGHRS and CDR2 YFSETQ. Trimming took 2 bases from V and 3 from J; bases not matched to a gene: 7. CDR3 length: 15 residues. CDR3 sequence: CASSLYPAGDYEQYF. CDR3 bases: TGCGCCAGCAGCTTATACCCAGCGGGGGACTACGAGCAGTACTTC.

This clonotype showed up many times. The J gene is TRBJ2-3, the V gene TRBV6-1; 10 bases fit TRBD2. The CDR3 spans 16 residues. Germline assignment: CDR1 MNHNS and CDR2 SASEGT. The trim removed 6 bases at V and 5 bases at J, leaving 11 bases unmatched. CDR3 DNA: TGTGCCAGCAGCCCCAAGAGCGGGGGGGCCATAGATACGCAGTATTTT. Amino acid sequence: CASSPKSGGAIDTQYF.

This clonotype has a single count. This rearrangement joins TRBV7-2 to TRBJ1-1; the D is unclear. Germline V gives CDR1 SGHTA, CDR2 FQGNSA. Trimming removed 4 bases at V and 9 bases at J, with 6 bases between. CDR3 size: 10 residues. The chain's CDR3 is CASSCPQAFF. CDR3 DNA: TGTGCCAGCAGCTGCCCTCAAGCTTTCTTT.

The table lists this clonotype with many counts. The chain employs TRBV10-3 and TRBJ1-6; TRBD1 aligns across 7 bases. From germline, CDR1 is ENHRY and CDR2 SYGVKD. The CDR3 is 15 amino acids. V was clipped by 6 bases and J by 5 bases; unmatched bases: 7. This CDR3 is CAIRIGTANNSPLHF. DNA of the CDR3: TGTGCCATCAGAATAGGGACAGCGAATAATTCACCCCTCCACTTT.

The sample holds a few counts of this clonotype. The chain links TRBV9 to TRBJ2-3; D possibly corresponds to TRBD2 (5 bases). V dropped 4 bases and J dropped 4 bases, with 10 bases sitting between them. The CDR3 consists of 13 residues. Germline CDR1 SGDLS, CDR2 YYNGEE. The CDR3 reads CASSRGWADTQYF. In nucleotides, the CDR3 is TGTGCCAGCAGCAGAGGGTGGGCAGATACGCAGTATTTT.

In this sample, this clonotype turned up many times. This rearrangement joins TRBV6-2 or TRBV6-3 to TRBJ2-2, with a tentative D call TRBD2 (7 bases). Looked up from germline, CDR1 is MNHEY and CDR2 is SVGEGT. This CDR3 spans 13 amino acids. V lost 7 bases and J lost 6, with 12 bases in between. The CDR3 is CASNEGGAGELFF. Written as DNA, the CDR3 is TGTGCCAGCAACGAAGGGGGGGCCGGGGAGCTGTTTTTT.

This clonotype has just a few counts. V gene TRBV5-4 combines with J gene TRBJ2-1; the D gene is possibly TRBD2 (6 bases). This CDR3 comprises 15 residues. From germline, CDR1 is SGHNT and CDR2 YYREEE (reference sequence). The V end lost 0 bases, the J end lost 9 bases, and 16 bases lay between the germline ends. CDR3: CASSLVRGSAGEQFF. CDR3 in DNA: TGTGCCAGCAGCTTGGTACGGGGGAGCGCTGGTGAGCAGTTCTTC.

This clonotype appeared many times. The chain recombines TRBV6-1 with TRBJ2-5; D ambiguous. The CDR3 has 13 amino acids. Between the trimmed V and J ends, which lost 4 bases and 2 bases, there was a span of 8 bases. Germline V lookup: CDR1 MNHNS, CDR2 SASEGT. In DNA form, the CDR3 reads TGTGCCAGCAGTGCGACCGTTCAAGAGACCCAGTACTTC. Amino acid sequence: CASSATVQETQYF.

The J gene is TRBJ1-2, the V gene TRBV5-1; D unresolved. Trimming removed 4 bases from V and 9 bases from J, with 22 bases in between. The CDR3 runs 15 residues. Germline CDR1 and CDR2: SGHRS and YFSETQ. The CDR3 is CASSLDPRGLESYTF. The CDR3 DNA is TGCGCCAGCAGCCTCGATCCCCGCGGCCTAGAAAGCTACACCTTC. The full variable domain, rest sourced from reference TRBV5-1 and TRBJ1-2, is KAGVTQTPRYLIKTRGQQVTLSCSPISGHRSVSWYQQTPGQGLQFLFEYFSETQRNKGNFPGRFSGRQFSNSRSEMNVSTLELGDSALYLCASSLDPRGLESYTFGSGTRLTVV.

This clonotype was picked up many times. The gene calls are TRBV20-1 and TRBJ2-1; either TRBD1 or TRBD2 may fit D (6 bases each). Deletions cut 6 bases from V and 2 bases from J, with 14 bases between. Per the germline V gene, CDR1 is DFQATT and CDR2 is SNEGSKA (reference sequence). The CDR3 spans 14 residues. The DNA of the CDR3 is TGCAGTGCCGAAGGAGGGGGAACCTACAATGAGCAGTTCTTC. It yields the protein CSAEGGGTYNEQFF.

This clonotype showed up just a few times. This chain links TRBV20-1 with TRBJ2-5; D remains unclear. The V and J ends lost 5 bases and 1 base respectively, with 20 bases between them. CDR1 DFQATT and CDR2 SNEGSKA come from the germline V gene (reference sequence). The CDR3 runs to 16 residues. The CDR3 sequence is CSALAFRRNTQETQYF. The CDR3 DNA sequence: TGCAGTGCTCTCGCGTTCCGCCGAAATACCCAAGAGACCCAGTACTTC.

Ten or more counts support this clonotype. The chain uses TRBV14 and TRBJ2-7; D uncertain. Trimming removed 2 bases from V and 3 bases from J, with 5 bases in between. CDR1 is SGHDN, CDR2 FVKESK, per germline. The length of the CDR3 is 12 residues. The CDR3: CASSQTYYEQYF. CDR3 coding DNA: TGTGCCAGCAGCCAAACCTACTACGAGCAGTACTTC.

The V and J genes are TRBV6-1 and TRBJ2-1; unclear D gene. Between the trimmed V and J ends, which lost 3 bases and 10 bases, there was a span of 7 bases. This CDR3 contains 11 residues. Germline V lookup: CDR1 MNHNS, CDR2 SASEGT. The CDR3: CASSEPREQFF. DNA of the CDR3: TGTGCCAGCAGTGAGCCCAGGGAGCAGTTCTTC.